Listed below are T cell receptor beta chains from one sample, sequenced in a study of T cell repertoires in cytomegalovirus infection. MiXCR, applied by TCRdb to the reads, yields one record per CDR3 protein. The table lists around 300,000 distinct CDR3 sequences, roughly 26% of them singletons. Input material: PBMCs. These receptors all come from a human donor in good health (CMV status not recorded). Some clones in this sample may be carry-over from other donors' samples. Both conserved end residues are part of each CDR3. The D gene is left open where the match is weak. Not every row has a clone size; where given, it reads once, few, many or a size class.

size	D	V	J	CDR3	DNA
few	NA	TRBV12-3/TRBV12-4	TRBJ1-1	CASSLVVDGTEAFF	TGTGCCAGCAGTTTGGTGGTGGACGGCACTGAAGCTTTCTTT
NA	NA	TRBV7-8	TRBJ1-6	CASSLRDPFVDSPLHF	TGTGCCAGCAGCCTCCGGGACCCCTTTGTGGATTCACCCCTCCACTTT
NA	NA	TRBV10-3	TRBJ2-7	CAISESLSDSSYEQYF	TGTGCCATCAGTGAGTCTTTGTCGGACAGTTCCTACGAGCAGTACTTC
many	NA	TRBV7-9	TRBJ1-1	CASSLDGKYTEAFF	TGTGCCAGCAGCTTAGACGGGAAATACACTGAAGCTTTCTTT
many	TRBD2	TRBV28	TRBJ2-5	CASRPPSSGRVQETQYF	TGTGCCAGCAGACCCCCCTCTAGCGGGAGAGTTCAAGAGACCCAGTACTTC
many	TRBD2	TRBV7-2	TRBJ2-1	CASSYRTSGHNEQFF	TGTGCCAGCAGCTATAGGACTAGCGGTCACAATGAGCAGTTCTTC
NA	NA	TRBV6-8	TRBJ1-1	CATIGLMNTEAFF	TGTGCCACTATCGGCCTCATGAACACTGAAGCTTTCTTT
many	NA	TRBV29-1	TRBJ1-1	CSVQWGPTEAFF	TGCAGCGTCCAGTGGGGACCCACTGAAGCTTTCTTT
few	NA	TRBV7-2	TRBJ1-2	CASSSGRFYGYTF	TGTGCCAGCAGCTCAGGACGGTTCTATGGCTACACCTTC
NA	NA	TRBV11-2	TRBJ2-3	CASSLEGTHTDTQYF	TGTGCCAGCAGCTTAGAGGGGACCCACACAGATACGCAGTATTTT
few	NA	TRBV5-4	TRBJ1-3	CASSLESRGNTIYF	TGTGCCAGCAGCTTGGAAAGCAGAGGAAACACCATATATTTT
NA	TRBD2	TRBV10-3	TRBJ2-5	CAIAAGGTQETQYF	TGTGCCATCGCTGCGGGAGGGACCCAAGAGACCCAGTACTTC
NA	TRBD1	TRBV25-1	TRBJ1-4	CASNPGQYNEKLFF	TGTGCCAGCAACCCGGGACAGTATAATGAAAAACTGTTTTTT
many	NA	TRBV7-6	TRBJ2-2	CASSSLTRTGELFF	TGTGCCAGCAGCTCCTTAACGCGCACCGGGGAGCTGTTTTTT
NA	NA	TRBV10-1	TRBJ2-7	CASSEGQGGDEQYF	TGCGCCAGCAGTGAAGGACAGGGAGGGGACGAGCAGTACTTC
many	TRBD2	TRBV7-9	TRBJ2-3	CASSLDRLAGTDTQYF	TGTGCCAGCAGCTTAGATCGGCTAGCGGGGACAGATACGCAGTATTTT
NA	NA	TRBV13	TRBJ1-3	CASSRPGGASGNTIYF	TGTGCCAGCAGTAGGCCGGGGGGCGCTTCTGGAAACACCATATATTTT